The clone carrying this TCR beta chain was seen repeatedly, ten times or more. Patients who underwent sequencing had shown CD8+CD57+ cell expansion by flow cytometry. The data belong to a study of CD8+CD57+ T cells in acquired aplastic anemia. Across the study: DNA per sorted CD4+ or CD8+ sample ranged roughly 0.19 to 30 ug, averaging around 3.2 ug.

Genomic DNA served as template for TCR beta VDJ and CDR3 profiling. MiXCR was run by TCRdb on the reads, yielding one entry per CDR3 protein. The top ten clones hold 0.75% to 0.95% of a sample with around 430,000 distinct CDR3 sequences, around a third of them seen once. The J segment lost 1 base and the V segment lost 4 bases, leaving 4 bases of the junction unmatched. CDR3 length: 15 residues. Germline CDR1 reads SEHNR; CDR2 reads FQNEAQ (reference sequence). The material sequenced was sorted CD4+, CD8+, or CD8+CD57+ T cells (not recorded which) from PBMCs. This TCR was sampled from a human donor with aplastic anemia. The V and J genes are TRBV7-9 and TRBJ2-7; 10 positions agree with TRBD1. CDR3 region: CASSSDRGLSYEQYF. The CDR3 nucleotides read TGTGCCAGCAGCTCCGACAGGGGGCTATCCTACGAGCAGTACTTC.